This TCR beta chain appears in the sequencing data of a study of control samples from healthy donors and cancer patients (dated by TCRdb to about 2020). Receptor libraries were prepared by the immunoSEQ multiplex PCR assay. In TCRdb, the immuneACCESS table is reduced to in-frame sequences with V and J assigned. These tables do not hold every clone; where another copy was compared, an unresolved V gene accounts for under half, and the others remain unexplained. Counted in this sample were tens of thousands of clones; around 90% of them appeared once. In total, the top ten clones hold approximately 1.4% of the sample. From its cysteine to its phenylalanine, the CDR3 spans 13 amino acids. The DNA shown is the 39-base CDR3, in frame from base 1. Looking up the germline V gene yields CDR1 SGHAT and CDR2 FQNNGV. Trimming at the junction amounts to 3 bases on V and 3 bases on J, and the germline ends lie 8 bases apart.

As for this clone: There is no known antigen for this receptor. Base qualities are not provided; no much larger clone lies one nucleotide away.

The sequence links TRBV11-2 to TRBJ1-1, with no confident D gene call. Sample: PBMCs. The clonotype originates from a man aged 40-49 years with colorectal cancer. The CDR3 region: CASSFEEYTEAFF. The DNA sequence reads TGTGCCAGCAGCTTTGAGGAATACACTGAAGCTTTCTTT.